This TCR beta chain comes out of a study of cytomegalovirus exposure and HLA in healthy donors. Overall study results and limits: Rarity characterized most TCR sequences, yet some public TCRs appeared in many donors. For most TCR beta V segments, an earlier analysis put the productive rate at about 90% or about 30% of the time. Specificity of three CMV-associated chains for CMV antigens was verified in vitro.

PCR amplification relied on 60 Vbeta primers (plus 13 Jbeta primers). Here immunoSEQ multiplex PCR was the method, and the copy in TCRdb shows in-frame clones only, minus some. In the table there are more than 150,000 clones, around 80% of which are singletons. Nominal health characterized the donors when sampled, though unrecorded immune exposures were likely. This clone was detected only once. The antigen remains unidentified. Trimming removed 0 bases from V and 6 bases from J, with 7 bases in between. The length of the CDR3 is 13 residues. Germline values: CDR1 SGHDT, CDR2 YYEEEE. The source of this sequence is a man aged 18 to 35 in good health and CMV-seronegative. This chain connects TRBV5-6 to TRBJ2-1, with a possible D match to TRBD1 (5 bases). Sequences were obtained from PBMCs. CDR3 amino acids: CASSLGQSNEQFF. The CDR3 nucleotides are TGTGCCAGCAGCTTGGGACAGAGCAATGAGCAGTTCTTC.